Below, 10 T cell receptor beta chains from the same sample are listed, as sequenced in a study of metastatic and nonmetastatic thyroid tumors. TCRdb reassembled clones from the PCR reads with MiXCR. The table shows some 20,000 clones, with around 23% occurring only once. All patients were treatment-naive before thyroid surgery. The specimen was blood. These receptors were collected from a male donor with papillary thyroid cancer or a benign thyroid nodule (not recorded which). Some clones in this sample may be carry-over from other donors' samples.

This clone came up many times. The J gene is TRBJ1-2, the V gene TRBV20-1, with D maybe TRBD1 (5 bases). The CDR3 covers 11 residues. V was shortened by 3 bases and J by 10 bases, with 12 bases between the two germline ends. CDR1 is DFQATT, CDR2 SNEGSKA, per germline (reference sequence). CDR3 DNA: TGCAGTGCTAGGGGGGACGGCTCCTACACCTTC. It yields the protein CSARGDGSYTF.

This clone was recorded many times. The chain has TRBV12-3 or TRBV12-4 and TRBJ2-5; 15 bases agree with TRBD2. This CDR3 has 18 amino acids. V trimming: 5 bases; J trimming: 5 bases; junction bases outside the gene matches: 12. CDR3 nucleotide sequence: TGTGCCAGCAGTCAATCGGGACTAGCGGGAGGACGAGGGGAGACCCAGTACTTC. Encoded protein: CASSQSGLAGGRGETQYF.

V usage is TRBV11-2 and J usage is TRBJ2-1; 13 nucleotides match TRBD2. V shed 4 bases, J shed 4 bases, and the junction held 7 bases outside the gene matches. This CDR3 comprises 17 residues. Germline V gives CDR1 SGHAT, CDR2 FQNNGV. The DNA for the CDR3 is TGTGCCAGCAGCTCAGGTCCGGGACTAGCGGGGTACAATGAGCAGTTCTTC. Its translation is CASSSGPGLAGYNEQFF.

This clone was observed at least ten times. The chain combines TRBV12-3 or TRBV12-4 with TRBJ2-3, with 12 bases lining up with TRBD2. Unmatched junction bases numbered 3, after V lost 6 bases and J lost 2 bases. The CDR3 loop spans 15 amino acids. Here the CDR3 DNA reads TGTGCCAGCAGCCGACTAGCGGGAGTCACAGATACGCAGTATTTT. This sequence encodes CASSRLAGVTDTQYF.

Concerning this clone itself: One base away lies a much larger clone, so this may be a sequencing read error. The chain has TRBV19 and TRBJ1-4; D is undetermined. The V gene lost 4 bases and the J gene lost 0 bases, with 9 bases spanning the gap. The CDR3 has 15 residues. Per the germline V gene, CDR1 is LNHDA and CDR2 is SQIVND (reference sequence). CDR3 loop: CASSTAATTNEKLFF. Written as DNA, the CDR3 is TGTGCCAGTAGTACTGCAGCCACAACTAATGAAAAACTGTTTTTT. The whole variable domain, filled in from reference TRBV19 and TRBJ1-4, reads DGGITQSPKYLFRKEGQNVTLSCEQNLNHDAMYWYRQDPGQGLRLIYYSQIVNDFQKGDIAEGYSVSREKKESFPLTVTSAQKNPTAFYLCASSTAATTNEKLFFGSGTQLSVL.

Points on this clone: The CDR3 carries no conserved terminal phenylalanine or tryptophan, so it likely arises from a read error. Because the CDR3's place on the DNA is in doubt, the DNA is left out and the CDR3 is given as listed by TCRdb. The rearrangement uses TRBV6-2 or TRBV6-3 and TRBJ2-7. The CDR3 is 14 amino acids in total, end residues counted. In germline, CDR1 is MNHEY, CDR2 SVGEGT. The CDR3 reads CARSDSPSAPSSTS.

Ten or more counts support this clone. The CDR3 DNA reads as TGCAGTGCGTACGGGGACACCACCTACGAGCAGTACTTC. The encoded protein is CSAYGDTTYEQYF. This chain joins TRBV20-1 and TRBJ2-7, with D possibly being TRBD1 (6 bases). The CDR3 is 13 residues long. Germline V lookup: CDR1 DFQATT, CDR2 SNEGSKA (reference sequence). The V gene lost 6 bases and the J gene lost 2 bases, with 14 bases spanning the gap.

As to this clone: This clone may be a read error of a much larger clone one base away. The chain combines TRBV20-1 with TRBJ2-4; D may be TRBD2 (5 bases). Germline V lookup: CDR1 DFQATT, CDR2 SNEGSKA (reference sequence). The V end lost 1 base, the J end lost 6 bases, and 19 bases lay between the germline ends. This CDR3 is built from 16 residues. CDR3 region: CSARGVGSPPRNIQYF. CDR3 in DNA: TGCAGTGCTAGAGGTGTAGGGAGCCCCCCAAGAAACATTCAGTACTTC.

The table lists this clone with a few counts. V gene TRBV28 combines with J gene TRBJ2-6, with D unresolved. Trimming cost V 5 bases and J 11 bases, with 16 bases left between them. Germline V lookup: CDR1 MDHEN, CDR2 SYDVKM. This CDR3 has 14 residues. CDR3 amino acids: CASSPRSSGDVLTF. The CDR3, as DNA: TGTGCCAGCAGTCCCAGGTCTTCAGGTGACGTCCTGACTTTC. The whole variable domain, remainder taken from reference TRBV28 and TRBJ2-6, is DVKVTQSSRYLVKRTGEKVFLECVQDMDHENMFWYRQDPGLGLRLIYFSYDVKMKEKGDIPEGYSVSREKKERFSLILESASTNQTSMYLCASSPRSSGDVLTFGAGSRLTVL.

The V call is TRBV20-1, the J call TRBJ1-5; D is unresolved. The V gene lost 5 bases and the J gene lost 5 bases, with 13 bases spanning the gap. Germline CDR1 DFQATT, CDR2 SNEGSKA (reference sequence). This CDR3 contains 13 residues. DNA for the CDR3: TGCAGTGCTGCGGCAGGAAGAGATCAGCCCCAGCATTTT. It is translated as CSAAAGRDQPQHF.